The 21 T cell receptor beta chains listed next were all sequenced from one sample in a study of immune evolution from preneoplasia to lung adenocarcinoma (dated by TCRdb to about 2021). Libraries came from the immunoSEQ multiplex PCR assay. TCRdb retrieved this table from immuneACCESS and kept in-frame rearrangements only. Not all clones are present; in checked studies, unresolved V genes account for under half, and no reason is known for the remainder. The sample table holds approximately 9,000 clones, of which around 85% were seen once. The ten largest clones represent under 7% of the sample. What was sequenced was FFPE minimally invasive lung adenocarcinoma tissue. In light of the paper, this sample's cell subset or site label describes: micro-invasive lung adenocarcinoma (MIA). The source of these receptors is a person aged 65-85 years with lung adenocarcinoma.

The chain employs TRBV5-1 and TRBJ2-5; TRBD2 is a possible D gene (6 bases). The germline V gene has CDR1 SGHRS and CDR2 YFSETQ. Trimming stripped 0 bases from V and 5 bases from J, with 14 bases between. The CDR3 totals 15 residues. The CDR3: CASSLEGTPRETQYF. In DNA form, the CDR3 reads TGCGCCAGCAGCTTGGAAGGGACTCCGAGGGAGACCCAGTACTTC. Complete variable domain (other parts from reference TRBV5-1 and TRBJ2-5): KAGVTQTPRYLIKTRGQQVTLSCSPISGHRSVSWYQQTPGQGLQFLFEYFSETQRNKGNFPGRFSGRQFSNSRSEMNVSTLELGDSALYLCASSLEGTPRETQYFGPGTRLLVL.

The chain employs TRBV5-1 and TRBJ2-7; the match to TRBD2 covers 10 bases. Trimming took 4 bases from V and 0 from J; bases not matched to a gene: 7. The CDR3 spans 16 residues. The germline CDR1 and CDR2 sequences are SGHRS and YFSETQ. The CDR3 loop is CASSRALAGVSYEQYF. CDR3 DNA sequence: TGCGCCAGCAGCAGAGCTCTAGCGGGGGTCTCCTACGAGCAGTACTTC.

The chain couples TRBV27 to TRBJ1-1; TRBD1 matches at 12 bases. This CDR3 has 15 amino acids. Germline V CDR1 and CDR2: MNHEY, SMNVEV (reference sequence). The junction had 11 bases not matched to a gene; V was cut back by 4 bases and J by 11 bases. The DNA of the CDR3 is TGTGCCAGCAGTTCGAACCGGGACAGGGGGCTTGGGGCTTTCTTT. Translating it yields CASSSNRDRGLGAFF.

The chain carries TRBV2 and TRBJ2-1, with 8 bases lining up with TRBD2. This CDR3 comprises 15 residues. Trimming at V came to 0 bases and at J to 6 bases, leaving 4 bases not matched to a gene. Germline V CDR1 and CDR2: SNHLY, FYNNEI. The CDR3 reads CASSEAGGAGNEQFF. Written as DNA, the CDR3 is TGTGCCAGCAGTGAAGCCGGGGGGGCGGGCAATGAGCAGTTCTTC.

The rearrangement links TRBV18 to TRBJ2-3, with D unclear. The V end was cut by 6 bases, the J end by 2 bases, with 6 bases between. Germline loops: CDR1 KGHSH, CDR2 LQKENI. The CDR3 length is 12 residues. The DNA of the CDR3 is TGTGCCAGCTCGAGTGACACAGATACGCAGTATTTT. The encoded protein is CASSSDTDTQYF.

This chain links TRBV19 with TRBJ2-5; TRBD1 might be the D (5 bases). Germline V gene lookup returns CDR1 LNHDA and CDR2 SQIVND (reference sequence). CDR3 length equals 15 residues. Trimming shortened V by 3 bases and J by 2 bases, and 13 bases separated the two germline ends. DNA of the CDR3: TGTGCCAGTAGTATCCGTGGGGCGAATCAAGAGACCCAGTACTTC. It yields the protein CASSIRGANQETQYF.

This clone was found a few times. The chain joins TRBV7-9 to TRBJ2-3, with 7 positions matching TRBD1. CDR3 length: 16 residues. CDR1 is SEHNR and CDR2 is FQNEAQ in the germline V gene (reference sequence). Trimming removed 5 bases from V and 1 base from J; junction bases left unmatched: 9. The CDR3 sequence is CASSSLTGFGTDTQYF. The CDR3 coding sequence is TGTGCCAGCAGCAGCTTGACAGGGTTCGGCACAGATACGCAGTATTTT.

The rearrangement links TRBV28 to TRBJ1-4; D is perhaps TRBD1 (6 bases). Germline loops: CDR1 MDHEN, CDR2 SYDVKM. The CDR3 sequence is 13 residues long. Trimming took 2 bases from V and 9 from J, leaving 10 bases between them. CDR3 in amino acids: CASSLNWGQKLFF. CDR3 nucleotides: TGTGCCAGCAGTTTAAATTGGGGGCAAAAACTGTTTTTT.

The V gene is TRBV7-8, the J gene TRBJ2-1; TRBD2 is a possible D gene (6 bases). The germline gives CDR1 SGHVS, CDR2 FQNEAQ. V was cut by 1 base and J by 4 bases, with 8 bases left in between. This CDR3 comprises 14 residues. CDR3 bases: TGTGCCAGCAGCTTAGGCGGGGATTACAATGAGCAGTTCTTC. This encodes CASSLGGDYNEQFF. The variable domain in full, with the rest retrieved from reference TRBV7-8 and TRBJ2-1, is GAGVSQSPRYKVAKRGQDVALRCDPISGHVSLFWYQQALGQGPEFLTYFQNEAQLDKSGLPSDRFFAERPEGSVSTLKIQRTQQEDSAVYLCASSLGGDYNEQFFGPGTRLTVL.

The chain couples TRBV6-5 to TRBJ2-5, with 9 bases fitting TRBD1. The CDR3 sequence is 14 residues long. V trimming: 2 bases; J trimming: 4 bases; junction bases outside the gene matches: 2. In germline, CDR1 is MNHEY, CDR2 SVGAGI. CDR3 nucleotide sequence: TGTGCCAGCAGTTACAACAGGGGGCCAGAGACCCAGTACTTC. It codes for CASSYNRGPETQYF.

This chain joins TRBV14 and TRBJ1-6; weak D call: TRBD1 (5 bases). V was trimmed by 3 bases and J by 10 bases, leaving 13 bases between them. The CDR3 runs 14 residues. The germline gives CDR1 SGHDN, CDR2 FVKESK. The CDR3 DNA reads TGTGCCAGCAGCCACAGGGCACGAGGCTCACCCCTCCACTTT. Translation gives CASSHRARGSPLHF.

The chain employs TRBV28 and TRBJ1-5; 9 positions match TRBD1. Germline V gene lookup returns CDR1 MDHEN and CDR2 SYDVKM. The CDR3 totals 15 residues. The junction had 8 bases not matched to a gene; V was cut back by 6 bases and J by 5 bases. The CDR3 DNA is TGTGCCAGCAGAACCGGGACAGGGCTCGATCAGCCCCAGCATTTT. Its protein product is CASRTGTGLDQPQHF.

The V call is TRBV6-1, the J call TRBJ1-5, with a possible D match to TRBD1 (5 bases). Germline V gives CDR1 MNHNS, CDR2 SASEGT. Trimming removed 5 bases from V and 5 bases from J, with 13 bases in between. This CDR3 comprises 14 residues. The CDR3 loop reads CASSSRERDQPQHF. The CDR3 nucleotides are TGTGCCAGCAGTTCCAGGGAAAGGGATCAGCCCCAGCATTTT.

This clone is a singleton in its sample. The chain combines TRBV7-3 with TRBJ2-5; maybe TRBD1 (6 bases). Trimming shortened V by 2 bases and J by 4 bases, and 8 bases separated the two germline ends. The CDR3 totals 13 residues. Germline loops: CDR1 SGHTA, CDR2 FQGTGA. CDR3 loop: CASSLRGGETQYF. CDR3 bases: TGTGCCAGCAGCTTACGAGGGGGAGAGACCCAGTACTTC.

The chain couples TRBV18 to TRBJ2-5, with TRBD2 identical over 9 bases. After removal of 2 bases from V and 1 base from J, the junction contained 5 bases not matched to a gene. This CDR3 spans 16 amino acids. Germline CDR1 is KGHSH and CDR2 is LQKENI. CDR3 sequence: CASSPTLAGPQETQYF. DNA of the CDR3: TGTGCCAGCTCACCAACACTAGCGGGCCCCCAAGAGACCCAGTACTTC.

The chain employs TRBV30 and TRBJ2-7; D not resolved. CDR1 and CDR2 from the germline V gene are GTSNPN and SVGIG (reference sequence). This CDR3 region has 12 residues. V was cut by 0 bases and J by 3 bases, with 6 bases left in between. Here the CDR3 reads CAWSVGGYEQYF. CDR3 in DNA: TGTGCCTGGAGTGTAGGTGGCTACGAGCAGTACTTC.

The genes are TRBV6-6 and TRBJ1-2; 10 nucleotides match TRBD1. V was clipped by 4 bases and J by 3 bases; unmatched bases: 5. The germline gives CDR1 MNHNY, CDR2 SVGAGI (reference sequence). The CDR3 totals 15 residues. The CDR3 nucleotides read TGTGCCAGCAGTTTAGGGACAGGGGTTTACTATGGCTACACCTTC. Its translation is CASSLGTGVYYGYTF.

The CDR3 region is CASSWGQETQYF. CDR3 sequence (DNA): TGTGCCAGCAGTTGGGGACAAGAGACCCAGTACTTC. V and J are TRBV28 and TRBJ2-5; D is uncertain. This CDR3 contains 12 residues. V lost 4 bases and J 2 bases, leaving 5 bases between the germline ends. Germline loops: CDR1 MDHEN, CDR2 SYDVKM. Supplemented by reference TRBV28 and TRBJ2-5, the full variable domain reads DVKVTQSSRYLVKRTGEKVFLECVQDMDHENMFWYRQDPGLGLRLIYFSYDVKMKEKGDIPEGYSVSREKKERFSLILESASTNQTSMYLCASSWGQETQYFGPGTRLLVL.

This clone has a single count. CDR3 coding DNA: TGTGCCAGCAGAAGGGGACATGCAACTAATGAAAAACTGTTTTTT. Protein product: CASRRGHATNEKLFF. The chain combines TRBV6-5 with TRBJ1-4; TRBD1 might be the D (6 bases). This CDR3 has 15 amino acids. The germline V gene has CDR1 MNHEY and CDR2 SVGAGI. V dropped 6 bases and J dropped 0 bases, with 11 bases sitting between them.

The chain couples TRBV6-5 to TRBJ2-2; the D is unclear. The CDR3 loop spans 15 amino acids. Germline CDR1 MNHEY, CDR2 SVGAGI. Trimming took 0 bases from V and 2 from J, leaving 7 bases between them. The chain's CDR3 is CASSYSPYNTGELFF. CDR3 nucleotides: TGTGCCAGCAGTTACTCTCCCTATAACACCGGGGAGCTGTTTTTT.

This clone was observed a handful of times. The CDR3 sequence: CASSGTGLQPQHF. The CDR3 DNA reads TGTGCCAGCAGCGGGACAGGGCTGCAGCCCCAGCATTTT. The genes are TRBV9 and TRBJ1-5; 8 nucleotides line up with TRBD1. The CDR3 covers 13 residues. The junction had 3 bases not matched to a gene; V was cut back by 3 bases and J by 7 bases. CDR1 is SGDLS, CDR2 YYNGEE, per germline.